A selection of T cell receptor beta chains follows, all from one sample in a study of response to subunit inactivated influenza vaccine. TCRdb fed the RT-PCR reads into MiXCR, producing one record per CDR3 protein. The sample lists under 550,000 distinct CDR3 sequences, approximately 7.8% occurring once. Sequencing was performed on PBMCs from blood, taken approximately 25 months after vaccination. All receptors derive from a man between 50 and 75 years old who received an inactivated influenza vaccine. Each CDR3 is given with its conserved first and last residue. The order of the fields is V gene, D gene, J gene, clone size, CDR3 DNA, CDR3 protein. A D gene is named only where the DNA matches it firmly. Clone size is stated in some rows and not others, as once, few, many or a class when expanded.

V: TRBV19
D: -
J: TRBJ1-1
size: few
DNA: TGTGCCAGTAGTATCCTATACACGTCTGAAGCTTTCTTT
CDR3: CASSILYTSEAFF

V: TRBV28
D: -
J: TRBJ1-1
size: many
DNA: TGTGCCAGCAGTTTAACAGGGCGGAACACTGAAGCTTTCTTT
CDR3: CASSLTGRNTEAFF

V: TRBV5-1
D: TRBD2
J: TRBJ2-4
size: many
DNA: TGCGCCAGCAGCTTGGCACTAGCGGGGGACCTAAACATTCAGTACTTC
CDR3: CASSLALAGDLNIQYF

V: TRBV20-1
D: -
J: TRBJ1-3
size: many
DNA: TGCAGTGCTAGACGGACCTTGCTCTCTGGAAACACCATATATTTT
CDR3: CSARRTLLSGNTIYF

V: TRBV4-2
D: TRBD2
J: TRBJ2-1
size: -
DNA: TGTGCCAGCAGCCATGCACAAGGACTAGGTCTGTATGAGCAGTTCTTC
CDR3: CASSHAQGLGLYEQFF

V: TRBV2
D: TRBD1
J: TRBJ1-6
size: few
DNA: TGTGCCAGCAGCGGCGGAAAAACAGGGGTTCAAAATTCACCCCTCCACTTT
CDR3: CASSGGKTGVQNSPLHF

V: TRBV5-1
D: TRBD2
J: TRBJ2-1
size: many
DNA: TGCGCCAGCAGCCCCGTTTCCCTAGCGGGATCTTACAATGAGCAGTTCTTC
CDR3: CASSPVSLAGSYNEQFF

V: TRBV7-2
D: TRBD1
J: TRBJ1-6
size: few
DNA: TGTGCCAGCAGCTTTCGAGGGACAGCCTTCGGTAATTCACCCCTCCACTTT
CDR3: CASSFRGTAFGNSPLHF

V: TRBV5-8
D: -
J: TRBJ2-1
size: few
DNA: TGTGCCAGCAATGGTTTGGACCAGTTCTTC
CDR3: CASNGLDQFF

V: TRBV5-1
D: -
J: TRBJ2-3
size: many
DNA: TGCGCCAGCAGCTTGGAGGGAGGTACCGGTGTAGGTACGCAGTATTTT
CDR3: CASSLEGGTGVGTQYF

V: TRBV11-2
D: -
J: TRBJ2-7
size: -
DNA: TGTGCCAGCAGCCCCCTGGCCGAGCAGTACTTC
CDR3: CASSPLAEQYF

V: TRBV3-1
D: TRBD2
J: TRBJ2-1
size: few
DNA: TGTGCCAGCAGCCAGGGGACTAGCGGGAGTCAGCAAAACAATGAGCAGTTCTTC
CDR3: CASSQGTSGSQQNNEQFF

V: TRBV6-1
D: TRBD2
J: TRBJ2-3
size: few
DNA: TGTGCCAGCAGTGAGTCAGTAGCGGGGAGCACAGATACGCAGTATTTT
CDR3: CASSESVAGSTDTQYF

V: TRBV18
D: -
J: TRBJ1-1
size: many
DNA: TGTGCCAGCTCACCAGACACTGAAGCTTTCTTT
CDR3: CASSPDTEAFF

V: TRBV28
D: TRBD1
J: TRBJ2-4
size: -
DNA: TGTGCCAGCAGTTCGCGGACAGGGGAATTAACCCTAGCCAAAAACATTCAGTACTTC
CDR3: CASSSRTGELTLAKNIQYF

V: TRBV29-1
D: -
J: TRBJ1-1
size: many
DNA: TGCAGCGTCAGACCGAAAAACACCCTTAGAGAAGCTTTCTTT
CDR3: CSVRPKNTLREAFF

V: TRBV21-1
D: -
J: TRBJ2-5
size: few
DNA: TGTGCCAGCAGCAAAGGAAAAACAGGGGGGCAAGAGACCCAGTACTTC
CDR3: CASSKGKTGGQETQYF

V: TRBV6-1
D: -
J: TRBJ1-1
size: -
DNA: TGTGCCAGCGGCAGGGACCAGAACACTGAAGCTTTCTTT
CDR3: CASGRDQNTEAFF

V: TRBV12-3/TRBV12-4
D: TRBD2
J: TRBJ2-7
size: many
DNA: TGTGCCAGCAGTCCCATCGGGAGGTACGAGCAGTACTTC
CDR3: CASSPIGRYEQYF

V: TRBV12-3/TRBV12-4
D: TRBD2
J: TRBJ2-7
size: many
DNA: TGTGCCAGCAGTTTGACTAGCGGGATCGAGCAGTACTTC
CDR3: CASSLTSGIEQYF

V: TRBV5-1
D: TRBD2
J: TRBJ2-1
size: few
DNA: TGCGCCAGCAGCGTGGAGCTGACTAGCGAGCAGTTCTTC
CDR3: CASSVELTSEQFF

V: TRBV5-1
D: TRBD1
J: TRBJ2-5
size: many
DNA: TGCGCCAGCAGATACGGACAGGGTAAAGAGACCCAGTACTTC
CDR3: CASRYGQGKETQYF

V: TRBV7-2
D: TRBD1
J: TRBJ1-3
size: few
DNA: TGTGCCAGCAGCTTAGCGAAGACAGGGGCTCACTCTGGAAACACCATATATTTT
CDR3: CASSLAKTGAHSGNTIYF

V: TRBV12-3/TRBV12-4
D: -
J: TRBJ2-7
size: few
DNA: TGTGCCAGCAGTTTAGCGGGGGCCCCCTACGAGCAGTACTTC
CDR3: CASSLAGAPYEQYF

V: TRBV9
D: -
J: TRBJ2-3
size: few
DNA: TGTGCCAGCAGCTCCGAACCCCTGGGAGATACGCAGTATTTT
CDR3: CASSSEPLGDTQYF

V: TRBV6-5
D: -
J: TRBJ2-7
size: many
DNA: TGTGCCAGCAGTTCGTTCCAGTACTCCTACGAGCAGTACTTC
CDR3: CASSSFQYSYEQYF

V: TRBV5-1
D: TRBD1
J: TRBJ1-2
size: -
DNA: TGCGCCAGCAGACTGGGACAGGGAGTCTATGGCTACACCTTC
CDR3: CASRLGQGVYGYTF

V: TRBV28
D: -
J: TRBJ2-3
size: few
DNA: TGTGCCAGCAGTTTGACTGTTAGCTGGTATGGGGCAGATACGCAGTATTTT
CDR3: CASSLTVSWYGADTQYF

V: TRBV7-9
D: -
J: TRBJ1-1
size: -
DNA: TGTGCCAGCAGCTTAGCGCTTACGAAGGGTGAAGCTTTCTTT
CDR3: CASSLALTKGEAFF

V: TRBV4-3
D: -
J: TRBJ1-3
size: few
DNA: TGCGCCAGCAGCCAAGTTCGGGCATCCTCTGGAAACACCATATATTTT
CDR3: CASSQVRASSGNTIYF

V: TRBV7-8
D: -
J: TRBJ1-1
size: many
DNA: TGTGCCAGCAGCTTAGAGGCAGTCATGAACACTGAAGCTTTCTTT
CDR3: CASSLEAVMNTEAFF

V: TRBV10-3
D: TRBD2
J: TRBJ2-3
size: many
DNA: TGTGCCATCAGTTCAGGACTAGCGGGGAGCACAGATACGCAGTATTTT
CDR3: CAISSGLAGSTDTQYF

V: TRBV28
D: -
J: TRBJ2-7
size: few
DNA: TGTGCCAGCAGTGGGGGCAGGCCCGCCGAGCAGTACTTC
CDR3: CASSGGRPAEQYF

V: TRBV29-1
D: -
J: TRBJ1-4
size: many
DNA: TGCAGCGCCATGGGGGTAGGGGAAAAACTGTTTTTT
CDR3: CSAMGVGEKLFF

V: TRBV27
D: TRBD1
J: TRBJ2-7
size: -
DNA: TGTGCCAGCAGTTTTCGGGCAGGGGGCTTGGACGAGCAGTACTTC
CDR3: CASSFRAGGLDEQYF

V: TRBV7-9
D: -
J: TRBJ2-1
size: few
DNA: TGTGCCAGCAGCTTCGGAGGGGGGAGGGACAATGAGCAGTTCTTC
CDR3: CASSFGGGRDNEQFF

V: TRBV29-1
D: TRBD1
J: TRBJ2-3
size: -
DNA: TGCAGCGTCTCGACAGGGCTTACAGATACGCAGTATTTT
CDR3: CSVSTGLTDTQYF

V: TRBV7-2
D: TRBD1
J: TRBJ2-7
size: -
DNA: TGTGCCAGCAGCTACGACAGGGGTCTCTACGAGCAGTACTTC
CDR3: CASSYDRGLYEQYF

V: TRBV5-1
D: -
J: TRBJ2-5
size: few
DNA: TGCGCCAGCAGCCCTCGGACGGGGTGGGAGACCCAGTACTTC
CDR3: CASSPRTGWETQYF

V: TRBV20-1
D: -
J: TRBJ2-3
size: -
DNA: TGCAGTGCCTCCGCCCGGTCTCGAGATACGCAGTATTTT
CDR3: CSASARSRDTQYF

V: TRBV19
D: -
J: TRBJ2-2
size: few
DNA: TGTGCCAGTCGATCTCAGGGGCGGCGGACCGGGGAGCTGTTTTTT
CDR3: CASRSQGRRTGELFF

V: TRBV20-1
D: -
J: TRBJ2-5
size: many
DNA: TGCAGTGCTAACCTAGCGCCAATCCAAGAGACCCAGTACTTC
CDR3: CSANLAPIQETQYF

V: TRBV12-3/TRBV12-4
D: -
J: TRBJ1-4
size: -
DNA: TGTGCCAGCGCCGCTACAGGGTACTTTGAAAAACTGTTTTTT
CDR3: CASAATGYFEKLFF